These 15 T cell receptor beta chains were all obtained from the same sample, sequenced in a study of blood T cell repertoires in COVID-19. Assay: immunoSEQ multiplex PCR; the TCRdb copy retains only in-frame clones and omits some. The repertoire has roughly 220,000 clones, approximately 80% of them found once; the top ten carry 15% to 20%. Material: peripheral blood. The receptors come from a man younger than 45 with active or convalescent COVID-19.

The chain recombines TRBV9 with TRBJ2-1; TRBD2 is a possible D gene (6 bases). The CDR3 sequence is 15 residues long. Germline CDR1 SGDLS, CDR2 YYNGEE. V was shortened by 2 bases and J by 7 bases, with 16 bases between the two germline ends. The CDR3: CASSVDFLSGNEQFF. The CDR3 bases are TGTGCCAGCAGCGTGGACTTCCTTAGCGGAAATGAGCAGTTCTTC.

The chain joins TRBV25-1 to TRBJ2-7, with 12 bases matching TRBD2. CDR3 length: 15 amino acids. V dropped 8 bases and J dropped 4; count of bases not matched to a gene: 9. Germline V gene sequence: CDR1 MGHDK, CDR2 SYGVNS. CDR3 protein: CASSKTSGGGYEQYF. The CDR3 DNA reads TGTGCCAGCTCAAAGACTAGCGGGGGAGGTTACGAGCAGTACTTC.

V and J are TRBV6-5 and TRBJ2-1; D may be TRBD1 (6 bases). The V gene's germline CDR1 is MNHEY and CDR2 SVGAGI. V was pared by 4 bases and J by 8 bases, with 6 bases between. The length of the CDR3 is 11 residues. The DNA for the CDR3 is TGTGCCAGCAGTTGGGGGCATGAGCAGTTCTTC. This sequence encodes CASSWGHEQFF.

This clone was detected only once. The chain carries TRBV28 and TRBJ2-5; D unclear. In germline, CDR1 is MDHEN, CDR2 SYDVKM. V lost 6 bases and J 5 bases, leaving 7 bases between the germline ends. The CDR3 is 11 amino acids. The CDR3 nucleotides read TGTGCCAGCAGGGGCAGGGAGACCCAGTACTTC. Amino acids: CASRGRETQYF.

The chain uses TRBV4-3 and TRBJ2-3; no firm D call. The ends were cut back, 0 bases at V and 3 bases at J, with 16 bases in the middle. This CDR3 has 17 amino acids. CDR1 LGHNA and CDR2 YSLEER come from the germline V gene. The CDR3 here is CASSQEEMVLETDTQYF. CDR3 in DNA: TGCGCCAGCAGCCAAGAAGAAATGGTTTTGGAGACAGATACGCAGTATTTT.

The V and J genes are TRBV28 and TRBJ2-4; possible D gene TRBD1, 5 bases. The CDR3 has 16 amino acids. CDR1 MDHEN and CDR2 SYDVKM come from the germline V gene. V was cut by 5 bases and J by 0 bases, with 14 bases left in between. The CDR3 here is CASSPPQGQAKNIQYF. DNA of the CDR3: TGTGCCAGCAGTCCCCCCCAGGGTCAAGCCAAAAACATTCAGTACTTC.

The chain carries TRBV28 and TRBJ2-1; D might be TRBD2 (5 bases). Germline loops: CDR1 MDHEN, CDR2 SYDVKM. The CDR3 is made up of 16 amino acids. The V gene lost 2 bases and the J gene lost 0 bases, with 11 bases spanning the gap. CDR3 sequence: CASSLGRGSSYNEQFF. The CDR3 coding sequence is TGTGCCAGCAGTTTAGGCCGTGGGAGCTCCTACAATGAGCAGTTCTTC. Full variable domain (outside the CDR3, taken from reference TRBV28 and TRBJ2-1): DVKVTQSSRYLVKRTGEKVFLECVQDMDHENMFWYRQDPGLGLRLIYFSYDVKMKEKGDIPEGYSVSREKKERFSLILESASTNQTSMYLCASSLGRGSSYNEQFFGPGTRLTVL.

This clone has ten or more counts. The chain uses TRBV27 and TRBJ2-1; D is unresolved. Trimming pared 6 bases from V and 3 bases from J, leaving 3 bases between. This CDR3 region has 11 residues. CDR1 and CDR2 from the germline V gene are MNHEY and SMNVEV (reference sequence). CDR3 DNA: TGTGCCAGCAGCAACTACAATGAGCAGTTCTTC. Amino acids: CASSNYNEQFF.

The chain couples TRBV30 to TRBJ1-1, with a tentative D call TRBD1 (6 bases). Germline lookup yields CDR1 GTSNPN and CDR2 SVGIG (reference sequence). V shed 4 bases and J shed 0 bases, with 12 bases lying between them. This CDR3 has 14 amino acids. The CDR3 reads CAWTRTALNTEAFF. The CDR3 coding sequence is TGTGCCTGGACCAGGACAGCTTTGAACACTGAAGCTTTCTTT.

The gene calls are TRBV19 and TRBJ2-7; 9 bases are shared with TRBD2. V dropped 6 bases and J dropped 2; count of bases not matched to a gene: 5. The V gene's germline CDR1 is LNHDA and CDR2 SQIVND (reference sequence). The CDR3 spans 14 residues. DNA of the CDR3: TGTGCCAGTAGAATTAGCGGGGGAACCTACGAGCAGTACTTC. Translating it yields CASRISGGTYEQYF.

The V gene is TRBV7-8, the J gene TRBJ2-7, with unresolved D. The CDR3 is made up of 14 amino acids. From germline, CDR1 is SGHVS and CDR2 FQNEAQ. With 2 bases removed from V and 3 bases from J, the gap between germline ends came to 11 bases. The CDR3 reads CASSLSTDNYEQYF. CDR3 nucleotide sequence: TGTGCCAGCAGCTTATCGACTGATAACTACGAGCAGTACTTC.

The chain employs TRBV6-2 or TRBV6-3 and TRBJ2-1; 9 positions agree with TRBD2. The CDR3 has 16 residues. The germline V gene has CDR1 MNHEY and CDR2 SVGEGT. The junction had 6 bases not matched to a gene; V was cut back by 2 bases and J by 4 bases. The CDR3 loop reads CASSYTTSGTYNEQFF. CDR3 nucleotides: TGTGCCAGCAGTTACACGACTAGCGGAACTTACAATGAGCAGTTCTTC.

This clone was detected only a few times. The chain employs TRBV5-5 and TRBJ2-2; the match to TRBD1 covers 8 bases. The CDR3 covers 16 residues. J gave up 6 bases and V 3 bases, and 10 bases lay outside the gene matches. Germline assignment: CDR1 SGHKS and CDR2 YYEKEE (reference sequence). The CDR3 spells CASSWTGQRYAGELFF. The CDR3, as DNA: TGTGCCAGCAGCTGGACAGGGCAACGATACGCCGGGGAGCTGTTTTTT.

The chain recombines TRBV12-2 with TRBJ1-1. TRBV12-2 is listed as a pseudogene. The CDR3 sequence is 13 residues long. CDR3 DNA sequence: TGTGCAAGTCGCTTGCGGGAATCCACTGAAGCTTTCTTT. Its translation is CASRLRESTEAFF.

The chain is built from TRBV4-3 and TRBJ2-3, with 7 bases matching TRBD2. Germline trimming cut 1 base from V and 3 bases from J; bases unmatched to any gene: 7. The CDR3 length is 16 residues. CDR1 is LGHNA, CDR2 YSLEER, per germline. CDR3 region: CASSQGALARTDTQYF. The CDR3 nucleotides are TGCGCCAGCAGCCAAGGGGCACTAGCGAGGACAGATACGCAGTATTTT.